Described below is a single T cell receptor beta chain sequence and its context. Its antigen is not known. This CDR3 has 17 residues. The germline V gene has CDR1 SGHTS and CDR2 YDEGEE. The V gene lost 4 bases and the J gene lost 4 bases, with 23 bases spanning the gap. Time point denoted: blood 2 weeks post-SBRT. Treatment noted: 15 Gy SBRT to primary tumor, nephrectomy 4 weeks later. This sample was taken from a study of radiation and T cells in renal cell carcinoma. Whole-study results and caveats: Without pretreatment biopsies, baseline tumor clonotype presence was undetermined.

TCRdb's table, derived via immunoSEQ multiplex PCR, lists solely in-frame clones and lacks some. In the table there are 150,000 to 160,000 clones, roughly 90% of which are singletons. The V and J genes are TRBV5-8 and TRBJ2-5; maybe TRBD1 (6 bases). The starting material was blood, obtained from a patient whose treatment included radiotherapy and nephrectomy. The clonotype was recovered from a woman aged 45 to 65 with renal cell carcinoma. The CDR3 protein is CASSPGLGRGSGETQYF. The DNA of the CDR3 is TGTGCCAGCAGCCCTGGGTTAGGCAGGGGTAGTGGAGAGACCCAGTACTTC.